This section outlines one T cell receptor beta chain sequence together with its context. This entry belongs to a study of blood T cell repertoires in COVID-19. Study-wide context: There were acute and convalescent COVID-19 samples, and they came from the United States, Italy and Spain. T cells, B-cell-depleted T cells, or PBMCs provided the cDNA or gDNA that served as material.

Per the study methods: The authors estimated nucleated cell counts from reference gene primer amplification. The repertoire was sequenced with immunoSEQ multiplex PCR; TCRdb's copy has only in-frame clones and lacks some. V and J calls and clone size are as listed in that table; D and trimming were resolved from the DNA. This table has about 47,000 clones, roughly 82% appearing once. The specimen sequenced was peripheral blood. The clonotype was recovered from a woman aged 55-75 years with acute or convalescent COVID-19.

CDR3 in amino acids: CATSTELGNQPQHF. CDR3 bases: TGTGCCACCAGCACCGAACTGGGCAATCAGCCCCAGCATTTT. The chain has TRBV15 and TRBJ1-5, with D unresolved. CDR3 length: 14 amino acids. The V gene's germline CDR1 is LNHNV and CDR2 YYDKDF (reference sequence). The V and J ends lost 4 bases and 2 bases respectively, with 9 bases between them.